What follows are 5 T cell receptor beta chains derived from one specimen sequenced in a study of blood T cells in healthy people across ages. Primers used in a second PCR of about 6 to 11 cycles were a sample-barcoded 5' primer and a J-beta primer mix. TCRdb reprocessed the 5' RACE reads with MiXCR, giving one entry per CDR3 protein. The sample contains 1.5 million to 2 million distinct CDR3 sequences, 49% of which appear only once. Sequenced sample: blood. The receptors were gathered from a woman in her forties in good health.

The chain joins TRBV7-2 to TRBJ2-5; TRBD1 agrees at 8 bases. This CDR3 has 16 amino acids. The junction had 10 bases not matched to a gene; V was cut back by 2 bases and J by 5 bases. Germline CDR1 SGHTA, CDR2 FQGNSA. In DNA form, the CDR3 reads TGTGCCAGCAGCTTATATGGACAGGGTCTCTGGGAGACCCAGTACTTC. Translated, it gives CASSLYGQGLWETQYF.

This clonotype was detected ten times or more. The J gene is TRBJ2-3, the V gene TRBV29-1; tentatively, D is TRBD1 (6 bases). This CDR3 is 11 amino acids long. CDR1 and CDR2 (germline): SQVTM, ANQGSEA. Trimming pared 5 bases from V and 5 bases from J, leaving 8 bases between. The CDR3 is CSVTRGDTQYF. The DNA of the CDR3 is TGCAGCGTTACCAGGGGAGATACGCAGTATTTT.

CDR3 DNA sequence: TGCGCCAGCAGCTATCAGACTAGTTTTTCAAACAATGAGCAGTTCTTC. As protein: CASSYQTSFSNNEQFF. The chain combines TRBV4-3 with TRBJ2-1, with D possibly TRBD2 on 6 matching bases. The CDR3 has 16 residues. The V and J ends lost 5 bases and 5 bases respectively, with 19 bases between them. Germline CDR1 reads LGHNA; CDR2 reads YSLEER.

This clonotype has just a few counts. The chain combines TRBV2 with TRBJ2-3; D unresolved. CDR3 length equals 13 residues. Trimming stripped 5 bases from V and 1 base from J, with 7 bases between. Germline CDR1 and CDR2: SNHLY and FYNNEI. Here the CDR3 reads CASSRMGTDTQYF. The DNA of the CDR3 is TGTGCCAGCAGTCGAATGGGCACAGATACGCAGTATTTT.

This CDR3 reads CASSLGRRGTTDTQYF. The CDR3 region has the DNA TGTGCCAGCTCACTTGGCCGACGCGGCACCACAGATACGCAGTATTTT. The chain joins TRBV18 to TRBJ2-3, with D uncertain. The CDR3 totals 16 residues. V was clipped by 4 bases and J by 2 bases, with 16 bases between them. Germline lookup yields CDR1 KGHSH and CDR2 LQKENI.